A single sample is the source of the 20 T cell receptor beta chains below, sequenced in a study of blood T cell repertoires in COVID-19. Profiling relied on immunoSEQ multiplex PCR, and the TCRdb table lists in-frame clones only, not all of them. Of about 180,000 clones listed, about 85% are singletons. Source material: peripheral blood. The receptors were gathered from a woman aged 80 or older with acute or convalescent COVID-19.

The rearrangement joins TRBV20-1 to TRBJ2-7; a weak D match, TRBD2 (6 bases). Trimming took off 3 bases at V and 0 bases at J, with 15 bases between the two ends. CDR1 DFQATT and CDR2 SNEGSKA come from the germline V gene (reference sequence). The CDR3 contains 15 residues. CDR3 loop: CSASAQRVNSYEQYF. The CDR3 region has the DNA TGCAGTGCTAGTGCCCAGCGGGTCAACTCCTACGAGCAGTACTTC.

The V call is TRBV6-5, the J call TRBJ2-7, with D possibly TRBD2 on 6 matching bases. The CDR3 is made up of 15 amino acids. CDR1 and CDR2 (germline): MNHEY, SVGAGI. Trimming cost V 6 bases and J 6 bases, with 21 bases left between them. The CDR3 loop reads CASRLFGTPGSEQYF. CDR3 sequence (DNA): TGTGCCAGCAGACTCTTCGGGACTCCCGGGAGCGAGCAGTACTTC.

J is TRBJ1-6 and V is TRBV3-1 (or the pseudogene TRBV3-2); no definite D call. The CDR3 runs 14 residues. The V end lost 3 bases, the J end lost 3 bases, and 6 bases lay between the germline ends. Germline-derived CDR1 and CDR2 are LGHDT and YNNKEL (reference sequence). The CDR3 protein is CASSQGGYNSPLHF. The CDR3 DNA sequence: TGTGCCAGCAGCCAGGGAGGCTATAATTCACCCCTCCACTTT.

V usage is TRBV9 and J usage is TRBJ1-2, with TRBD1 identical over 9 bases. The CDR3 runs to 14 residues. CDR1 is SGDLS, CDR2 YYNGEE, per germline. V dropped 0 bases and J dropped 4; count of bases not matched to a gene: 1. The CDR3 sequence is CASSVEDRGYGYTF. DNA for the CDR3: TGTGCCAGCAGCGTAGAGGACAGGGGCTATGGCTACACCTTC.

V and J are TRBV28 and TRBJ1-2; D uncertain. This CDR3 has 10 residues. Germline CDR1 MDHEN, CDR2 SYDVKM. V was clipped by 7 bases and J by 7 bases, with 7 bases between them. The CDR3 loop is CASTGSGYTF. The DNA of the CDR3 is TGTGCCAGCACGGGGTCTGGCTACACCTTC.

This clone was counted a few times. V and J are TRBV3-1 (or the pseudogene TRBV3-2) and TRBJ2-7, with D hard to call. Looked up from germline, CDR1 is LGHDT and CDR2 is YNNKEL (reference sequence). The CDR3 totals 13 residues. V dropped 4 bases and J dropped 3 bases, with 10 bases sitting between them. DNA of the CDR3: TGTGCCAGCAGCCCATCTACGGGCTACGAGCAGTACTTC. Translation gives CASSPSTGYEQYF.

The chain combines TRBV5-1 with TRBJ1-1; possible D gene TRBD1, 5 bases. Trimming removed 2 bases from V and 0 bases from J, with 14 bases in between. Germline V CDR1 and CDR2: SGHRS, YFSETQ. The CDR3 is 16 residues long. The DNA of the CDR3 is TGCGCCAGCAGCTTAAGACCGGGGGGAATGAACACTGAAGCTTTCTTT. It codes for CASSLRPGGMNTEAFF.

V usage is TRBV18 and J usage is TRBJ1-1, with 8 bases identical to TRBD1. The CDR3 extends over 15 amino acids. Germline CDR1 KGHSH, CDR2 LQKENI. V lost 2 bases and J lost 4; bases outside the gene matches: 6. CDR3 region: CASSPGQGAGTEAFF. CDR3 nucleotides: TGTGCCAGCTCACCAGGGCAGGGGGCTGGCACTGAAGCTTTCTTT.

The chain has TRBV5-8 and TRBJ1-4; 8 bases align to TRBD1. Germline CDR1 reads SGHTS; CDR2 reads YDEGEE. The J segment lost 0 bases and the V segment lost 4 bases, leaving 5 bases of the junction unmatched. This CDR3 comprises 16 residues. CDR3 loop: CASSAGQGPTNEKLFF. CDR3 coding DNA: TGTGCCAGCAGCGCCGGACAGGGACCAACTAATGAAAAACTGTTTTTT.

The chain has TRBV25-1 and TRBJ2-2, with 7 nucleotides matching TRBD1. Germline values: CDR1 MGHDK, CDR2 SYGVNS. Losses at the gene ends were 8 bases for V and 4 bases for J; bases not matched to a gene: 10. This CDR3 is 15 amino acids long. The CDR3 region is CASEIRQGGTGELFF. As DNA, the CDR3 is TGTGCCAGCGAGATAAGACAGGGCGGCACCGGGGAGCTGTTTTTT.

The rearrangement uses TRBV7-9 and TRBJ1-1; possible D gene TRBD1, 6 bases. The germline CDR1 and CDR2 sequences are SEHNR and FQNEAQ (reference sequence). The CDR3 consists of 15 residues. Trimming shortened V by 5 bases and J by 1 base, and 14 bases separated the two germline ends. The CDR3 loop reads CASSITGIGNTEAFF. The CDR3 DNA sequence: TGTGCCAGCAGCATTACAGGGATTGGGAACACTGAAGCTTTCTTT.

The chain couples TRBV5-4 to TRBJ2-1; 9 nucleotides match TRBD1. Germline trimming cut 0 bases from V and 0 bases from J; bases unmatched to any gene: 7. Germline V gives CDR1 SGHNT, CDR2 YYREEE (reference sequence). This CDR3 comprises 18 residues. DNA for the CDR3: TGTGCCAGCAGCTTGGCCCCCGACAGGGGGTACTCCTACAATGAGCAGTTCTTC. Protein sequence: CASSLAPDRGYSYNEQFF.

The rearrangement uses TRBV9 and TRBJ2-3; 7 bases are a match to TRBD2. The V gene end was trimmed by 0 bases and the J gene end by 5 bases; junction bases not matched to a gene: 9. This CDR3 spans 16 amino acids. CDR1 is SGDLS, CDR2 YYNGEE, per germline. CDR3 coding DNA: TGTGCCAGCAGCGTAGCCCGTCTTGGGACTATAGATACGCAGTATTTT. Its protein is CASSVARLGTIDTQYF.

This clone turned up a few times. V gene TRBV4-3 combines with J gene TRBJ1-5; D not certain. CDR1 is LGHNA and CDR2 is YSLEER in the germline V gene. The CDR3 spans 15 residues. V shed 0 bases and J shed 5 bases, with 11 bases lying between them. The CDR3 nucleotides are TGCGCCAGCAGCCAAGATTGGGGAGGTGATCAGCCCCAGCATTTT. Protein: CASSQDWGGDQPQHF.

The chain carries TRBV12-3 or TRBV12-4 and TRBJ1-5, with unresolved D. This CDR3 contains 13 residues. The ends were cut back, 8 bases at V and 3 bases at J, with 11 bases in the middle. CDR3 DNA sequence: TGTGCCAGCCGGGGAAGGGACAATCAGCCCCAGCATTTT. Translating gives CASRGRDNQPQHF.

The chain recombines TRBV6-6 with TRBJ1-4; D is undetermined. The ends were cut back, 2 bases at V and 8 bases at J, with 12 bases in the middle. The germline V gene encodes CDR1 MNHNY and CDR2 SVGAGI (reference sequence). The CDR3 contains 14 residues. The CDR3 region is CASSYGRSGEKLFF. DNA for the CDR3: TGTGCCAGCAGTTACGGCAGGTCGGGGGAAAAACTGTTTTTT.

The CDR3 reads CASSVGAGGRRGEQYF. CDR3 nucleotides: TGTGCCAGCAGCGTAGGAGCGGGGGGCAGGCGAGGCGAGCAGTACTTC. The V gene is TRBV9, the J gene TRBJ2-7, with 9 nucleotides matching TRBD2. V lost 0 bases, J lost 6 bases, and 10 bases stayed unmatched. Germline-derived CDR1 and CDR2 are SGDLS and YYNGEE. This CDR3 is 16 amino acids long.

The chain carries TRBV5-8 and TRBJ2-2; 8 nucleotides align to TRBD2. Trimming cost V 1 base and J 7 bases; bases outside gene matches: 9. The germline V gene encodes CDR1 SGHTS and CDR2 YDEGEE. The CDR3 has 16 residues. The CDR3 DNA reads TGTGCCAGCAGCTTGAGGGCCGGGACTAGAAACGGGGAGCTGTTTTTT. Residues: CASSLRAGTRNGELFF. The complete variable domain, with remaining parts taken from reference TRBV5-8 and TRBJ2-2, reads EAGVTQSPTHLIKTRGQQATLRCSPISGHTSVYWYQQALGLGLQFLLWYDEGEERNRGNFPPRFSGRQFPNYSSELNVNALELEDSALYLCASSLRAGTRNGELFFGEGSRLTVL.

This clone was counted between two and nine times. The chain has TRBV7-2 and TRBJ1-2, with D possibly matching TRBD1 (6 bases). This CDR3 spans 16 amino acids. Deletions cut 5 bases from V and 0 bases from J, with 16 bases between. The germline gives CDR1 SGHTA, CDR2 FQGNSA. DNA of the CDR3: TGTGCCAGCAGCCCTCCCCCAAGACAGGCTAACTATGGCTACACCTTC. Amino acid sequence: CASSPPPRQANYGYTF.

This chain connects TRBV7-7 to TRBJ2-3; 12 bases fit TRBD2. CDR1 and CDR2 from the germline V gene are SSHAT and FNYEAQ (reference sequence). Losses at the gene ends were 5 bases for V and 14 bases for J; bases not matched to a gene: 8. CDR3 length: 13 amino acids. This CDR3 is CASSPGLAGPLYF. CDR3 nucleotides: TGTGCCAGCAGCCCCGGACTAGCGGGACCGTTGTATTTT.